Shown below are 2 T cell receptor beta chains from a single sample sequenced in a study of cytomegalovirus exposure and HLA in healthy donors (dated by TCRdb to 2016 to 2017). Library creation used the immunoSEQ multiplex PCR assay. For the multiplex PCR, a mixture combining 60 forward primers for TCR Vbeta segments and 13 reverse primers for TCR Jbeta segments was used. The clones in this table, taken by TCRdb from immuneACCESS, are in-frame only. Not every clone is retained; where verified, under half of the shortfall comes from an unresolved V gene, and the cause of the rest is unknown. The sample table lists roughly 190,000 clones, 75% to 90% of them with a count of one. The ten largest account for roughly 2.6% of the sample. The sequencing input was PBMCs. Receptor source: a woman in her forties or fifties in good health and CMV-seropositive.

The chain has TRBV6-1 and TRBJ2-7, with 7 bases identical to TRBD2. This CDR3 has 12 amino acids. Germline-derived CDR1 and CDR2 are MNHNS and SASEGT. J gave up 9 bases and V 6 bases, and 8 bases lay outside the gene matches. The CDR3 protein is CASRAGLSGQYF. CDR3 DNA sequence: TGTGCCAGCAGGGCGGGACTATCAGGGCAGTACTTC.

Written as DNA, the CDR3 is TGTGCCAGCAGCAAAACCCCGCTCGGGGGGCGGGGCCAATATAATTCACCCCTCCACTTT. Protein product: CASSKTPLGGRGQYNSPLHF. The V and J genes are TRBV21-1 and TRBJ1-6. TRBV21-1 is labeled a pseudogene. The CDR3 totals 20 residues.